What follows are 22 T cell receptor beta chains derived from one specimen sequenced in a study of a mutant IDH1 vaccine in newly diagnosed glioma. These receptors' antigens are unknown. Sample time point: week 35, safety follow-up. One vaccine dose held 300 ug of mutant IDH1 20-mer peptide and came with topical imiquimod. Generated by immunoSEQ multiplex PCR, the TCRdb table keeps only in-frame clones and is missing some. The sample consists of more than 40,000 clones, 70% to 90% of them appearing once. The source was PBMCs, collected from a glioma patient whose treatment included an IDH1 peptide vaccine. These receptors were taken from a woman in her thirties or forties with glioma.

The chain combines TRBV7-9 with TRBJ1-2; weak D call: TRBD1 (6 bases). The CDR3 consists of 13 residues. Germline assignment: CDR1 SEHNR and CDR2 FQNEAQ (reference sequence). Trimming removed 6 bases at V and 2 bases at J, with 10 bases between. The CDR3 reads CASRQGQNYGYTF. CDR3 DNA: TGTGCCAGCAGGCAGGGACAAAACTATGGCTACACCTTC.

The table lists this clone with a count of one. The V gene is TRBV9, the J gene TRBJ2-1; 9 positions agree with TRBD1. The germline CDR1 and CDR2 sequences are SGDLS and YYNGEE. This CDR3 spans 16 amino acids. J was trimmed by 0 bases and V by 1 base; bases with no gene match: 2. CDR3 in DNA: TGTGCCAGCAGCGTAAGGACAGGGGTCTCCTACAATGAGCAGTTCTTC. Translating gives CASSVRTGVSYNEQFF. Variable domain in full (rest from reference TRBV9 and TRBJ2-1): DSGVTQTPKHLITATGQRVTLRCSPRSGDLSVYWYQQSLDQGLQFLIQYYNGEERAKGNILERFSAQQFPDLHSELNLSSLELGDSALYFCASSVRTGVSYNEQFFGPGTRLTVL.

The sample holds a few counts of this clone. The chain is built from TRBV7-9 and TRBJ2-2; no firm D call. Germline V CDR1 and CDR2: SEHNR, FQNEAQ (reference sequence). V was clipped by 1 base and J by 4 bases, with 10 bases between them. The CDR3 runs 15 residues. The CDR3 protein is CASSLVWHPTGELFF. Written as DNA, the CDR3 is TGTGCCAGCAGCTTAGTTTGGCATCCCACCGGGGAGCTGTTTTTT.

The chain's CDR3 is CATSRVPSNVLTF. The CDR3, as DNA: TGTGCCACCAGCAGAGTGCCCAGCAACGTCCTGACTTTC. V is TRBV15 and J is TRBJ2-6; D call uncertain. This CDR3 is 13 amino acids long. Trimming took 1 base from V and 9 from J, leaving 7 bases between them. Germline V gene sequence: CDR1 LNHNV, CDR2 YYDKDF (reference sequence).

The chain uses TRBV6-1 and TRBJ1-2; TRBD1 might be the D (6 bases). This CDR3 spans 12 amino acids. CDR1 is MNHNS, CDR2 SASEGT, per germline. Trimming cost V 6 bases and J 1 base, with 6 bases left between them. CDR3 loop: CASRQGNYGYTF. CDR3 nucleotides: TGTGCCAGCAGACAGGGTAACTATGGCTACACCTTC.

This rearrangement joins TRBV5-6 to TRBJ1-2; 11 bases fit TRBD1. In germline, CDR1 is SGHDT, CDR2 YYEEEE. After removal of 4 bases from V and 4 bases from J, the junction contained 3 bases not matched to a gene. This CDR3 contains 14 residues. The chain's CDR3 is CASSRGQGAYGYTF. In nucleotides, the CDR3 is TGTGCCAGCAGCCGCGGACAGGGGGCCTATGGCTACACCTTC.

The chain employs TRBV18 and TRBJ1-4; no reliable D call. Germline V CDR1 and CDR2: KGHSH, LQKENI. The CDR3 spans 18 residues. V lost 2 bases to trimming and J lost 0 bases, with 16 bases between them. CDR3 sequence (DNA): TGTGCCAGCTCACCAGGGTCTAGAACAACTGCAACTAATGAAAAACTGTTTTTT. Amino acids: CASSPGSRTTATNEKLFF.

This clone was counted between two and nine times. This sequence joins TRBV6-1 and TRBJ2-7; tentatively, D is TRBD1 (6 bases). The CDR3 has 15 residues. V lost 1 base, J lost 0 bases, and 10 bases lay in between. Germline lookup yields CDR1 MNHNS and CDR2 SASEGT. In DNA form, the CDR3 reads TGTGCCAGCAGTGAAGAGGACAGTAGCTCCTACGAGCAGTACTTC. It yields the protein CASSEEDSSSYEQYF.

The chain is built from TRBV6-5 and TRBJ1-1, with TRBD1 matching 9 bases. The CDR3 spans 14 residues. V lost 6 bases, J lost 5 bases, and 7 bases stayed unmatched. CDR1 is MNHEY and CDR2 is SVGAGI in the germline V gene. This CDR3 reads CASRPTGGMTEAFF. CDR3 DNA: TGTGCCAGCAGACCAACAGGGGGCATGACTGAAGCTTTCTTT.

The rearrangement links TRBV2 to TRBJ1-5; 7 bases match TRBD1. CDR1 is SNHLY, CDR2 FYNNEI, per germline. The trim removed 8 bases at V and 2 bases at J, leaving 3 bases unmatched. This CDR3 is 13 amino acids long. The CDR3 is CASGRGRNQPQHF. In DNA, the CDR3 is TGTGCCAGCGGAAGGGGGCGCAATCAGCCCCAGCATTTT.

CDR3 amino acids: CSVEGLAGAYEQFF. CDR3 sequence (DNA): TGCAGCGTTGAGGGACTAGCGGGAGCGTATGAGCAGTTCTTC. This chain connects TRBV29-1 to TRBJ2-1; 14 bases match TRBD2. V lost 3 bases, J lost 8 bases, and 3 bases stayed unmatched. CDR1 and CDR2 from the germline V gene are SQVTM and ANQGSEA. This CDR3 comprises 14 residues.

The chain links TRBV15 to TRBJ2-2, with D possibly matching TRBD2 (5 bases). The CDR3 has 15 residues. Trimming left V 2 bases short and J 4 bases short, with 11 bases between. The germline gives CDR1 LNHNV, CDR2 YYDKDF (reference sequence). In DNA form, the CDR3 reads TGTGCCACCAGCAGATCATCGCGGGTCACCGGGGAGCTGTTTTTT. This gives the protein CATSRSSRVTGELFF.

The sample holds a few counts of this clone. The V and J genes are TRBV2 and TRBJ1-2; the match to TRBD1 covers 7 bases. Trimming cost V 8 bases and J 8 bases; bases outside gene matches: 8. Germline V gene lookup returns CDR1 SNHLY and CDR2 FYNNEI. This CDR3 region has 12 residues. CDR3 amino acids: CASSPRQGGYTF. CDR3 in DNA: TGTGCCAGCTCCCCCCGACAGGGCGGCTACACCTTC. Combining the CDR3 with reference TRBV2 and TRBJ1-2 gives the whole variable domain EPEVTQTPSHQVTQMGQEVILRCVPISNHLYFYWYRQILGQKVEFLVSFYNNEISEKSEIFDDQFSVERPDGSNFTLKIRSTKLEDSAMYFCASSPRQGGYTFGSGTRLTVV.

The rearrangement links TRBV9 to TRBJ2-2, with D tentatively TRBD1 or TRBD2 (5 bases each). The V end lost 3 bases, the J end lost 11 bases, and 29 bases lay between the germline ends. The length of the CDR3 is 18 residues. From germline, CDR1 is SGDLS and CDR2 YYNGEE. CDR3 DNA sequence: TGTGCCAGCAGCGCCGAGGGGAGCGAGGGACGCCGAGGTAGTGAGCTGTTTTTT. Translation gives CASSAEGSEGRRGSELFF.

This clone was seen just once. Compared with germline, one end of the junction differs, possibly owing to a read error. The chain is built from TRBV30 and TRBJ2-1; 15 bases map to TRBD2. CDR1 GTSNPN and CDR2 SVGIG come from the germline V gene (reference sequence). The CDR3 runs to 13 residues. In DNA form, the CDR3 reads TGTGCCTGGGCGGGACCGGGACTAGCGGGAGGCCTCTTC. Translation gives CAWAGPGLAGGLF.

The chain uses TRBV6-5 and TRBJ2-2, with unresolved D. The germline V gene encodes CDR1 MNHEY and CDR2 SVGAGI. V lost 0 bases and J 4 bases, leaving 3 bases between the germline ends. This CDR3 has 13 amino acids. The CDR3, as DNA: TGTGCCAGCAGTTACTCAGGCACCGGGGAGCTGTTTTTT. This sequence encodes CASSYSGTGELFF.

The chain links TRBV5-1 to TRBJ2-1, with 7 bases aligning to TRBD1. From germline, CDR1 is SGHRS and CDR2 YFSETQ. J lost 3 bases, V lost 4 bases, and 7 bases had no gene match. CDR3 length equals 15 residues. The CDR3 DNA sequence: TGCGCCAGCAGCCCAGAAGGGACAGTCTACAATGAGCAGTTCTTC. It codes for CASSPEGTVYNEQFF.

Only one count was recorded for this clone. This rearrangement joins TRBV5-1 to TRBJ2-2; D is undetermined. The germline gives CDR1 SGHRS, CDR2 YFSETQ. The CDR3 runs 16 residues. V shed 4 bases and J shed 1 base, with 14 bases lying between them. CDR3 bases: TGCGCCAGCAGCGAGACAATCCTGGGGAACACCGGGGAGCTGTTTTTT. This codes for CASSETILGNTGELFF.

V and J are TRBV19 and TRBJ1-1; D is unresolved. The CDR3 extends over 13 amino acids. Germline V lookup: CDR1 LNHDA, CDR2 SQIVND (reference sequence). V was shortened by 4 bases and J by 2 bases, with 8 bases between the two germline ends. CDR3 nucleotides: TGTGCCAGTAGTAACGGGTCAAACACTGAAGCTTTCTTT. Amino acid sequence: CASSNGSNTEAFF.

The chain has TRBV2 and TRBJ1-5; D is possibly TRBD1 (5 bases). CDR3 length: 14 amino acids. Germline V gene data show CDR1 as SNHLY and CDR2 as FYNNEI. Trimming shortened V by 8 bases and J by 0 bases, and 11 bases separated the two germline ends. The chain's CDR3 is CASAQVNSNQPQHF. The CDR3 DNA reads TGTGCCAGCGCACAGGTAAATAGCAATCAGCCCCAGCATTTT. Complete variable domain (other parts from reference TRBV2 and TRBJ1-5): EPEVTQTPSHQVTQMGQEVILRCVPISNHLYFYWYRQILGQKVEFLVSFYNNEISEKSEIFDDQFSVERPDGSNFTLKIRSTKLEDSAMYFCASAQVNSNQPQHFGDGTRLSIL.

The chain joins TRBV29-1 to TRBJ1-1, with TRBD1 as a possible D gene (5 bases). This CDR3 region has 13 residues. V was clipped by 7 bases and J by 4 bases, with 16 bases between them. Germline CDR1 SQVTM, CDR2 ANQGSEA. CDR3 DNA sequence: TGCAGCGGGAGGGACGGAGGAAGCACTGAAGCTTTCTTT. Translating gives CSGRDGGSTEAFF. The variable domain in full, completed from reference TRBV29-1 and TRBJ1-1, reads SAVISQKPSRDICQRGTSLTIQCQVDSQVTMMFWYRQQPGQSLTLIATANQGSEATYESGFVIDKFPISRPNLTFSTLTVSNMSPEDSSIYLCSGRDGGSTEAFFGQGTRLTVV.

The chain recombines TRBV18 with TRBJ1-5, with TRBD1 identical over 8 bases. CDR1 and CDR2 from the germline V gene are KGHSH and LQKENI. The CDR3 totals 17 residues. V lost 5 bases, J lost 0 bases, and 9 bases stayed unmatched. For the CDR3, the DNA is TGTGCCAGCTCAGGACAGGGAGCGGGATATAGCAATCAGCCCCAGCATTTT. Translated: CASSGQGAGYSNQPQHF. The variable domain in full, completed from reference TRBV18 and TRBJ1-5, reads NAGVMQNPRHLVRRRGQEARLRCSPMKGHSHVYWYRQLPEEGLKFMVYLQKENIIDESGMPKERFSAEFPKEGPSILRIQQVVRGDSAAYFCASSGQGAGYSNQPQHFGDGTRLSIL.